This T cell receptor beta chain was sequenced during a study of blood T cell repertoires in COVID-19. Study-wide background: Samples of COVID-19 (acute and convalescent) were obtained from the United States, Italy and Spain. Sources were T cells, B-cell-depleted T cells, or PBMCs; the material itself was cDNA or gDNA.

Per the study methods: Estimates of nucleated cell counts were drawn from the amplification of reference gene primers. Assay: immunoSEQ multiplex PCR; the TCRdb copy retains only in-frame clones and omits some. V, J and clone size are taken as reported in that table, and D and trimming were inferred from the DNA itself. The data contain over 200,000 clones, about nine tenths of them singletons. Trimming removed 0 bases at V and 5 bases at J, with 13 bases between. The CDR3 has 14 amino acids. Germline V gene lookup returns CDR1 SQVTM and CDR2 ANQGSEA. Sample: peripheral blood. This TCR derives from a man aged 25-40 years who had recovered from COVID-19. The V and J genes are TRBV29-1 and TRBJ2-5, with D possibly matching TRBD2 (6 bases). The CDR3 region has the DNA TGCAGCGTTGAAGATCCGGGGGATTGGGAGACCCAGTACTTC. This sequence encodes CSVEDPGDWETQYF. Together with reference TRBV29-1 and TRBJ2-5, the CDR3 gives the full variable domain: SAVISQKPSRDICQRGTSLTIQCQVDSQVTMMFWYRQQPGQSLTLIATANQGSEATYESGFVIDKFPISRPNLTFSTLTVSNMSPEDSSIYLCSVEDPGDWETQYFGPGTRLLVL.